This T cell receptor (beta chain) was identified during a study of CD8+ T cells in alopecia areata (dated by TCRdb to 2016 to 2019). Study-level background: Treated patients were enrolled in an open-label pilot trial of oral tofacitinib, 5 to 10 mg twice daily, for moderate-to-severe alopecia areata. High-throughput TCRbeta sequencing was used to examine T cell clonal expansion in alopecia areata in both the C3H/HeJ mouse model and human patients. On the human side, TCRbeta sequencing was run on scalp tissue and on sorted CD4+ and CD8+ peripheral blood T cells from healthy controls and from alopecia areata patients with either patchy or totalis/universalis disease. TCRbeta CDR3 regions were amplified by immunoSEQ multiplex PCR using 35 Vbeta forward and 13 Jbeta reverse primers. The RNA source kit depended on sample type: the PAXgene miRNA kit for fixed scalp, the miRNeasy kit for PBMCs, and the RNeasy kit for mouse skin. Tofacitinib was given for 6 to 18 months, followed by 6 months of follow-up off drug to assess delayed response and recurrence. Clonality in the scalp was compared among normal scalp (n=4), patchy alopecia areata scalp (n=8), and alopecia totalis/universalis scalp (n=8). Tofacitinib-treated patients had biopsies at baseline and at 4 and 24 weeks of treatment, with a later scalp biopsy in several patients.

According to the germline V gene, CDR1 reads SGDLS and CDR2 reads YYNGEE. The CDR3 numbers 14 residues from cysteine through phenylalanine. Solely the CDR3 DNA is kept, with 42 bases framed from the first base. V is clipped by 2 bases and J by 2 bases, and the sequence between their germline boundaries is 7 bases long. The investigation overall reported the following: Shared TCR sequences between patients were less evident than in mice, which may be partly attributable to HLA diversity in the patient population. Resident alphabeta T cells in normal human skin are also sequenced, complicating scalp TCR repertoire analysis, unlike mouse skin dominated by gammadelta T cells. Compared with normal scalp, lesional scalp, particularly in alopecia totalis/universalis, had higher clonality and more expanded CD8+ clones, which suggests antigenic drive.

For this clone: The target of this receptor is not known. The record has no base qualities; no much larger clone is one base away.

Library generation was performed with the immunoSEQ multiplex PCR assay. RNA was extracted from all samples and reverse transcribed into cDNA, which served as template for TCR sequencing. SuperScript III was used for first-strand cDNA synthesis, primed with a 2:1 mix of oligo-dT and random hexamers. A synthetic immune receptor repertoire was used to gauge amplification bias, and whatever bias remained was removed computationally. The authors processed their data as follows. After raw reads were preprocessed to remove errors, the CDR3 was defined following IMGT conventions as running from the conserved cysteine to phenylalanine. To get clonality, Shannon entropy was normalized by log2 of the number of productive unique TCRs and the result was subtracted from 1. CD4 or CD8 identity of scalp clones was inferred by cross-referencing scalp TCRbeta sequences with sorted blood CD4 and CD8 repertoires. TCRdb mirrors the immuneACCESS table, restricted to in-frame sequences. Some clones are absent from its copies; in checked studies, under half trace to an unresolved V gene, and the reason for the others is unknown. From that table come the V and J calls and clone size; the DNA was used to work out D and trimming. In this sample the table shows roughly 150,000 clones, more than 75% of which occur a single time. The ten largest clones take up about 14% of the sample.

The time point label here, explained by the study, means: baseline before oral tofacitinib. Peripheral blood and lesional scalp punch biopsies were obtained from patients with alopecia areata. PBMCs were isolated by density centrifugation and stained for CD3, CD4 and CD8, and CD4+ and CD8+ T cells were sorted on a FACSAria. The sample in question was CD8+ T cells sorted from blood, obtained at week 0. The rearranged chain carries TRBV9 and TRBJ2-2, and possibly TRBD1, on 6 matching bases. This sequence was found in a human donor with alopecia areata. The CDR3 corresponds to CASSVRGNTGELFF. The nucleotide sequence reads as follows: TGTGCCAGCAGCGTCAGGGGAAACACCGGGGAGCTGTTTTTT. Where the CDR3 stops, the reference TRBV9 and TRBJ2-2 genes take over; the full variable domain is DSGVTQTPKHLITATGQRVTLRCSPRSGDLSVYWYQQSLDQGLQFLIQYYNGEERAKGNILERFSAQQFPDLHSELNLSSLELGDSALYFCASSVRGNTGELFFGEGSRLTVL.